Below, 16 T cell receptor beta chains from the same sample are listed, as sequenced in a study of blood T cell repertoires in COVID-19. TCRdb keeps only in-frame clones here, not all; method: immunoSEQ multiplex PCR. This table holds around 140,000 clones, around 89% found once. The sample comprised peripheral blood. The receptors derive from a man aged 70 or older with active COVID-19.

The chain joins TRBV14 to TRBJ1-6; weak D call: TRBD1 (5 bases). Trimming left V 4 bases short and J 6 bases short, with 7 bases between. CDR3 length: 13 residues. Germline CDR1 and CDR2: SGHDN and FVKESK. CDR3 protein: CASSLTVNSPLHF. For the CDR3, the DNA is TGTGCCAGCAGCCTGACAGTTAATTCACCCCTCCACTTT.

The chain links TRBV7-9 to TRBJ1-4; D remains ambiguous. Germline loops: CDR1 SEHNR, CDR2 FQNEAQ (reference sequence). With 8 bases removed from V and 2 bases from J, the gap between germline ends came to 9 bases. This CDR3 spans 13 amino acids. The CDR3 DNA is TGTGCCAGCGACCCGGGGACTAATGAAAAACTGTTTTTT. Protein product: CASDPGTNEKLFF.

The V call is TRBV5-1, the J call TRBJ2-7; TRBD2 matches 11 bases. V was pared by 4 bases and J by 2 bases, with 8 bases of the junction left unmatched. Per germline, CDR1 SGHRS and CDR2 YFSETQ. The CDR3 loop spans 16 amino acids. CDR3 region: CASSKGTSGPAYEQYF. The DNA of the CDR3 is TGCGCCAGCAGCAAAGGGACTAGCGGTCCGGCCTACGAGCAGTACTTC.

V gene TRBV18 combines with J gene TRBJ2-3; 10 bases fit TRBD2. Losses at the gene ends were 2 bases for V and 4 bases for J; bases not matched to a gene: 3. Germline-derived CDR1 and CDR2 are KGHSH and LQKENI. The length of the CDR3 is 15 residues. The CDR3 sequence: CASSPLAGGPDTQYF. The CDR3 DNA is TGTGCCAGCTCACCATTAGCGGGAGGTCCAGATACGCAGTATTTT.

DNA for the CDR3: TGTGCCAGCAGTTACCCCGGGACTCCGGCGGGCGAGCAGTACTTC. It specifies CASSYPGTPAGEQYF. The V and J genes are TRBV6-6 and TRBJ2-7, with a weak D call TRBD2 (6 bases). Germline V gene data show CDR1 as MNHNY and CDR2 as SVGAGI (reference sequence). This CDR3 is built from 15 residues. V lost 2 bases and J lost 6, with 17 bases in between.

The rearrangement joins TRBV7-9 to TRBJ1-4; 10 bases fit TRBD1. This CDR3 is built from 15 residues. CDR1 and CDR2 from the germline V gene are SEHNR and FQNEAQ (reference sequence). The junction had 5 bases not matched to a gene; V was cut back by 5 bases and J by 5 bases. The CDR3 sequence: CASSRGQGENEKLFF. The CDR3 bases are TGTGCCAGCAGCCGTGGACAGGGGGAAAATGAAAAACTGTTTTTT. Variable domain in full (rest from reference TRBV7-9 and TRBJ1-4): DTGVSQNPRHKITKRGQNVTFRCDPISEHNRLYWYRQTLGQGPEFLTYFQNEAQLEKSRLLSDRFSAERPKGSFSTLEIQRTEQGDSAMYLCASSRGQGENEKLFFGSGTQLSVL.

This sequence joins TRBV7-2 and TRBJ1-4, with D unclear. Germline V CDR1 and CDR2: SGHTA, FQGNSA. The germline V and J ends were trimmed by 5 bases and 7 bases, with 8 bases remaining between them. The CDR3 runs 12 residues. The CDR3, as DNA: TGTGCCAGCAGCCTACTAGGTGAAAAACTGTTTTTT. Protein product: CASSLLGEKLFF.

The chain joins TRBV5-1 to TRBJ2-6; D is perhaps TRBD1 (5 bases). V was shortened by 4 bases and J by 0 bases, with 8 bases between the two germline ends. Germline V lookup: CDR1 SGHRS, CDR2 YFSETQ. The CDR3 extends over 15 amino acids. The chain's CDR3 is CASSLTASGANVLTF. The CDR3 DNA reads TGCGCCAGCAGCCTGACAGCCTCTGGGGCCAACGTCCTGACTTTC.

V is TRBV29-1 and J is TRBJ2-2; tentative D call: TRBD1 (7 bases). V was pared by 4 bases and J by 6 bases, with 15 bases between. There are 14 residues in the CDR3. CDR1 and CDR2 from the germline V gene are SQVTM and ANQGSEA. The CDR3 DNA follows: TGCAGCGTTGCTGGCGGGACAGAGGCCGGGGAGCTGTTTTTT. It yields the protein CSVAGGTEAGELFF.

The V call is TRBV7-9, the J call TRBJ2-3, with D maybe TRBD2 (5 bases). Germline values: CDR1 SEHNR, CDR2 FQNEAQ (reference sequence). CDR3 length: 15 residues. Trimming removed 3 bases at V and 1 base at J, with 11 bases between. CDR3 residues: CASSFEGVGTDTQYF. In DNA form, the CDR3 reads TGTGCCAGCAGCTTCGAGGGAGTGGGCACAGATACGCAGTATTTT.

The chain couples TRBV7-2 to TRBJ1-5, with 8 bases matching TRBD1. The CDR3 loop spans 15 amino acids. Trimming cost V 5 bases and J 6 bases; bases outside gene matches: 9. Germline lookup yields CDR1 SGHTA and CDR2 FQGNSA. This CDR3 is CASSPTGAAGQPQHF. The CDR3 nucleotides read TGTGCCAGCAGCCCGACAGGGGCCGCAGGTCAGCCCCAGCATTTT.

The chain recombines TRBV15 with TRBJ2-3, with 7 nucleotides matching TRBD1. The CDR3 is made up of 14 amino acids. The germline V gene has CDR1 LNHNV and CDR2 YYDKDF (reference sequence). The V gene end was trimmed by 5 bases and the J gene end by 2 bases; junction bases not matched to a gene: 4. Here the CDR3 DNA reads TGTGCCACCAGCCGGACAGGACTCACAGATACGCAGTATTTT. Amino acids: CATSRTGLTDTQYF.

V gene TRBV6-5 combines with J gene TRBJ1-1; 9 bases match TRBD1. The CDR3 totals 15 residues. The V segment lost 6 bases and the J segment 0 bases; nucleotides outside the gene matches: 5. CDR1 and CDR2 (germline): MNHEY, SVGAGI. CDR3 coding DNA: TGTGCCAGCAGGCCTGGACAGGGGATGAACACTGAAGCTTTCTTT. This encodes CASRPGQGMNTEAFF.

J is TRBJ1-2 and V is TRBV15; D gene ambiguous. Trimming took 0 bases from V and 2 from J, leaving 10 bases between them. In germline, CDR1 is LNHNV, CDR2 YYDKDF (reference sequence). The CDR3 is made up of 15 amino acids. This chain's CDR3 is CATSRDDRGNYGYTF. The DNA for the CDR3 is TGTGCCACCAGCAGAGATGACCGGGGAAACTATGGCTACACCTTC.

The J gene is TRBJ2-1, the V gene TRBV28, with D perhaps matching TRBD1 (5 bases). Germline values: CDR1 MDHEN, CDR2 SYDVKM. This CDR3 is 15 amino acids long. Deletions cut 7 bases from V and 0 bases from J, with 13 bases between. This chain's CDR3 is CASISGSGSYNEQFF. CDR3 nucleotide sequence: TGTGCCAGCATTTCAGGGTCCGGCTCCTACAATGAGCAGTTCTTC.

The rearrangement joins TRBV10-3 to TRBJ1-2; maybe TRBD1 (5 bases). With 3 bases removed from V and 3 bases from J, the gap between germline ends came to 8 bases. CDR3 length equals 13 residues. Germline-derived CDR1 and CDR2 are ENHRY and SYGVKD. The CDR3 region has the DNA TGTGCCATCAGTGAAGGGGAGGACTATGGCTACACCTTC. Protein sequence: CAISEGEDYGYTF.